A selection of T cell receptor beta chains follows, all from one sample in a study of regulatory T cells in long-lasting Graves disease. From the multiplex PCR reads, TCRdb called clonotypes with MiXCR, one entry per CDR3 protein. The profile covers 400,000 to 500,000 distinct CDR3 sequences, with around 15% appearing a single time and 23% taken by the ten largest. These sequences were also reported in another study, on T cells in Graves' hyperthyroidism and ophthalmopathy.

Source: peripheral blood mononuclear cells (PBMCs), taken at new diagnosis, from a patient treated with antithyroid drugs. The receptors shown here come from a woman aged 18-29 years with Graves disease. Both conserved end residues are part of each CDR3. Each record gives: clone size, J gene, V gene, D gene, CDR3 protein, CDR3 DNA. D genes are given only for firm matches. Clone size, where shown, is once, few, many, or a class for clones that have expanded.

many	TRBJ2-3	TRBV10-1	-	CASSEGFPYTDTQYF	TGCGCCAGCAGTGAGGGGTTCCCGTACACAGATACGCAGTATTTT
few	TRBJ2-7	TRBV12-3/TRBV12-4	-	CASSFVQSNEQYF	TGTGCCAGCAGTTTTGTACAGAGCAACGAGCAGTACTTC
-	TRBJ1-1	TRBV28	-	CASIKGVWTEAFF	TGTGCCAGCATAAAGGGAGTTTGGACTGAAGCTTTCTTT
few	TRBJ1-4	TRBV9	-	CASSFQAPNEKLFF	TGTGCCAGCAGCTTTCAGGCTCCTAATGAAAAACTGTTTTTT
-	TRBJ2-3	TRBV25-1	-	CASSESTPDTQYF	TGTGCCAGCAGTGAAAGTACGCCAGATACGCAGTATTTT
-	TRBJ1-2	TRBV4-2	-	CASSQAGINYGYTF	TGTGCCAGCAGCCAAGCTGGGATAAACTATGGCTACACCTTC
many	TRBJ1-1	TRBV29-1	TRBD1	CSVEGTVEAFF	TGCAGCGTTGAGGGGACAGTTGAAGCTTTCTTT
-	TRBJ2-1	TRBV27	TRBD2	CASSQLTSGANEQFF	TGTGCCAGCAGTCAATTGACTAGCGGGGCCAATGAGCAGTTCTTC
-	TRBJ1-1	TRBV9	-	CASSVGGGAEAFF	TGTGCCAGCAGCGTAGGGGGGGGGGCTGAAGCTTTCTTT
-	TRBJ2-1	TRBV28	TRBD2	CASRRGTSGSRGEQFF	TGTGCCAGTCGAAGGGGGACTAGCGGGAGTCGTGGTGAGCAGTTCTTC
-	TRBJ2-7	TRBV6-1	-	CASSESVAGRFRDEQYF	TGTGCCAGCAGTGAAAGTGTCGCAGGGCGGTTTAGGGACGAGCAGTACTTC
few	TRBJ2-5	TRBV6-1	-	CASSVEGETQYF	TGTGCCAGCAGTGTTGAGGGAGAGACCCAGTACTTC
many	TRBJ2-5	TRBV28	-	CASSTGFHVQETQYF	TGTGCCAGCAGCACGGGATTCCATGTACAAGAGACCCAGTACTTC
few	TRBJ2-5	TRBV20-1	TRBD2	CSASGSSGAGETQYF	TGCAGTGCTAGTGGGTCTAGCGGGGCGGGGGAGACCCAGTACTTC
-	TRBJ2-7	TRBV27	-	CASSPVAGSNHEQYF	TGTGCCAGCAGCCCCGTTGCGGGATCCAACCACGAGCAGTACTTC
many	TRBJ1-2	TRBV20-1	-	CSARANLEILYTF	TGCAGTGCTAGAGCCAACCTTGAGATTTTATACACCTTC
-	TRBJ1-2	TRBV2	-	CASSPQNNYGYTF	TGTGCCAGCAGTCCGCAGAATAACTATGGCTACACCTTC
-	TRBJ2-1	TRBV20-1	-	CSAPVLIRVYNEQFF	TGCAGTGCTCCGGTTTTAATAAGAGTTTACAATGAGCAGTTCTTC
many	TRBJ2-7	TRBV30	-	CAWSVTVSYEQYF	TGTGCCTGGAGTGTTACAGTCTCCTACGAGCAGTACTTC
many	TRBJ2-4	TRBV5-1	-	CASSLMTSSYIQYF	TGCGCCAGCAGCTTGATGACTAGTTCGTACATTCAGTACTTC
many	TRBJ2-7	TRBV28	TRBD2	CASSLPQREYAYEQYF	TGTGCCAGCAGTCTCCCCCAGCGGGAGTACGCGTACGAGCAGTACTTC
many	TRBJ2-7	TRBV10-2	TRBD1	CASAYSGQPYEQYF	TGCGCCAGCGCCTACTCGGGACAGCCCTACGAGCAGTACTTC
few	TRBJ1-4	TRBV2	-	CASSEALGTNEKLFF	TGTGCCAGCAGTGAAGCGCTTGGAACTAATGAAAAACTGTTTTTT
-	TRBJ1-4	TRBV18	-	CASSDTVNEKLFF	TGTGCCAGCTCGGACACCGTAAATGAAAAACTGTTTTTT
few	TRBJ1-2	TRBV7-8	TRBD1	CASSSFNSRDRFNYGYTF	TGTGCCAGCAGCTCGTTTAATTCCCGGGACAGGTTTAACTATGGCTACACCTTC
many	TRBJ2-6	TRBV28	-	CASSLLDTAGANVLTF	TGTGCCAGCAGTCTCCTCGACACTGCCGGGGCCAACGTCCTGACTTTC
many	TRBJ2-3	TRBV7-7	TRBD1	CASSLGQTSTDMQYF	TGTGCTAGCAGCTTGGGACAGACCAGCACAGATATGCAGTATTTT
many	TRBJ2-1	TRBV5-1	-	CASSLELAREQFF	TGCGCCAGCAGCTTGGAACTAGCCCGTGAGCAGTTCTTC
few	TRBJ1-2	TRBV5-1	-	CASSLSTIYGYTF	TGCGCCAGCAGCTTGAGTACTATCTATGGCTACACCTTC
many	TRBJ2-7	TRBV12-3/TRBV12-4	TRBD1	CASSSVGGAYEQYF	TGTGCCAGCAGTTCGGTAGGGGGCGCGTACGAGCAGTACTTC
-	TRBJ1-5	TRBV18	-	CASSPFDSNQPQHF	TGTGCCAGCTCACCGTTTGACAGCAATCAGCCCCAGCATTTT
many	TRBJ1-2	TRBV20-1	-	CSAREGERVSGYTF	TGCAGTGCTAGAGAAGGGGAGCGGGTTAGTGGCTACACCTTC
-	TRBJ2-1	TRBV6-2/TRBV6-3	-	CASSYSSGTDLSTLDEQFF	TGTGCCAGCAGTTACTCTAGTGGGACTGATCTCTCTACTTTGGATGAGCAGTTCTTC
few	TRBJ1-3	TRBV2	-	CASNSDPGNTIYF	TGTGCCAGCAACTCTGATCCGGGAAACACCATATATTTT
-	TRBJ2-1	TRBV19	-	CASTQGLRNEQFF	TGTGCCAGTACCCAAGGGCTTAGGAATGAGCAGTTCTTC
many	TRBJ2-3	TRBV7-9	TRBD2	CASSSNSGRGTDTQYF	TGTGCCAGCAGCTCCAATAGCGGGAGGGGCACAGATACGCAGTATTTT